This T cell receptor beta chain was found in a study of post-analysis software for immune sequencing data. Whole-study findings and limits: TRBV segments more frequent in patients than in controls numbered roughly five and included TRBV5-6, TRBV5-1 and TRBV20-1.

CDR1 and CDR2 (germline): SGHRS, YFSETQ. Between the trimmed V and J ends, which lost 0 bases and 4 bases, there was a span of 10 bases. The CDR3 covers 14 residues. This clonotype was seen many times. Its antigen is as yet unknown. Carried by the TCR beta cDNA libraries were unique molecular identifiers. TCRdb reprocessed the PCR reads with MiXCR, giving one entry per CDR3 protein. Counted here are about 200,000 distinct CDR3 sequences, over 25% occurring once; the ten biggest clones make up 3% to 4%. The TCR comes from a girl aged 2-17 years with multiple sclerosis. Input material: blood. The chain couples TRBV5-1 to TRBJ1-2; D is unresolved. The CDR3 DNA reads as TGCGCCAGCAGCTTGGAAGGAGGCGGCTATGGCTACACCTTC. It codes for CASSLEGGGYGYTF.